This T cell receptor (beta chain) was identified in a study of blood T cells in healthy people across ages. This clonotype was seen more than once but under ten times. The use of a sample-barcoded 5' primer and a J-beta primer mix characterized a second PCR of 7 to 11 cycles. TCRdb recomputed calls from the 5' RACE reads with MiXCR, one row per CDR3 protein. The table has hundreds of thousands of distinct CDR3 sequences, roughly 25% seen once. The germline gives CDR1 DFQATT, CDR2 SNEGSKA (reference sequence). V was pared by 2 bases and J by 0 bases, with 5 bases between. The CDR3 loop spans 12 amino acids. In addition, the sample was reused for a study of T cells of mothers and their children.

V is TRBV20-1 and J is TRBJ2-7; the D gene is possibly TRBD2 (5 bases). Sequenced material: blood. The receptor's source is a boy younger than 18 in good health. The CDR3 region is CSARTSSYEQYF. CDR3 DNA: TGCAGTGCTAGAACTAGCTCCTACGAGCAGTACTTC.